This record concerns one T cell receptor beta chain sequence. This specimen comes from a study of blood T cell repertoires in COVID-19. Across the whole study: In each case, the material was cDNA or gDNA derived from T cells, B-cell-depleted T cells, or PBMCs.

V dropped 5 bases and J dropped 0 bases, with 11 bases sitting between them. This CDR3 is built from 14 residues. Per the germline V gene, CDR1 is KGHSH and CDR2 is LQKENI. Here immunoSEQ multiplex PCR was the method, and the copy in TCRdb shows in-frame clones only, minus some. In the table there are some 460,000 clones, 70% to 90% of which are singletons. Allocation to cohorts depended on clinical history reported by the participants. The receptor comes from a woman younger than 35 with acute COVID-19. The sequenced sample consisted of PBMCs or T cells enriched from blood (not recorded which). The J gene is TRBJ2-7, the V gene TRBV18; tentative D call: TRBD1 (6 bases). Written as DNA, the CDR3 is TGTGCCAGCTCAAAGGACAGTGACTCCTACGAGCAGTACTTC. Residues: CASSKDSDSYEQYF.